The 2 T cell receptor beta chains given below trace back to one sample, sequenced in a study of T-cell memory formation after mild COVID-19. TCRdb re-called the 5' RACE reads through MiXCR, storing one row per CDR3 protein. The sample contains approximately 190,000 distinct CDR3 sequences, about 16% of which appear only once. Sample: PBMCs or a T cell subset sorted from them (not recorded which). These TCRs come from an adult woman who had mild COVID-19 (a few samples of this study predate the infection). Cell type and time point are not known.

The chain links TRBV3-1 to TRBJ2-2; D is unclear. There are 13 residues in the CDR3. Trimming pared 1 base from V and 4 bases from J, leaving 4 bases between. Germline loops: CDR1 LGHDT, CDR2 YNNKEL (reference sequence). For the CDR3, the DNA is TGTGCCAGCAGCCAAGTAGCCACCGGGGAGCTGTTTTTT. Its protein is CASSQVATGELFF.

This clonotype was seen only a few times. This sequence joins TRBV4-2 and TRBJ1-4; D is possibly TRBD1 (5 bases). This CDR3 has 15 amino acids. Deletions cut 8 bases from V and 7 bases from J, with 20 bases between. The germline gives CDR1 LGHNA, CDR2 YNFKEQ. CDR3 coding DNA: TGTGCCAGCCGTGACAAAGACGGGGCGGGTGAAAAACTGTTTTTT. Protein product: CASRDKDGAGEKLFF.